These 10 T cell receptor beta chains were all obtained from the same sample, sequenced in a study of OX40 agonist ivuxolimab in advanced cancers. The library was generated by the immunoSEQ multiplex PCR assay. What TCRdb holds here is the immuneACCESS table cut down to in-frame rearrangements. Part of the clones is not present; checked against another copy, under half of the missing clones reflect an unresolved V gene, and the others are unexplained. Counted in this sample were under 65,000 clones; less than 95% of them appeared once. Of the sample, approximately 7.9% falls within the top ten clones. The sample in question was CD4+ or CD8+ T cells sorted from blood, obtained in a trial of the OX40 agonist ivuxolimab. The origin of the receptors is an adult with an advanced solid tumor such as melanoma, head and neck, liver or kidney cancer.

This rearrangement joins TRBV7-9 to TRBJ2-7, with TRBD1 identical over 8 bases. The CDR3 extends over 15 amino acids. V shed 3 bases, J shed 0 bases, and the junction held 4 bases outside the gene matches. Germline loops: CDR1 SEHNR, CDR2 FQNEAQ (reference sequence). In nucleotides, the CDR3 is TGTGCCAGCAGCTTCCCGGACAGGGACTCCTACGAGCAGTACTTC. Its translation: CASSFPDRDSYEQYF. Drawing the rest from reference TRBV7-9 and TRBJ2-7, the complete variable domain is DTGVSQNPRHKITKRGQNVTFRCDPISEHNRLYWYRQTLGQGPEFLTYFQNEAQLEKSRLLSDRFSAERPKGSFSTLEIQRTEQGDSAMYLCASSFPDRDSYEQYFGPGTRLTVT.

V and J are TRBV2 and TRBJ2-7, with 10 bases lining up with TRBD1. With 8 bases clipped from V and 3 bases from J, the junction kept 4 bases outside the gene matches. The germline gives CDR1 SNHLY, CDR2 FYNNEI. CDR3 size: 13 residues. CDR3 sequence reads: CASYGDRGYEQYF. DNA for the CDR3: TGTGCCAGCTACGGGGACAGGGGCTACGAGCAGTACTTC.

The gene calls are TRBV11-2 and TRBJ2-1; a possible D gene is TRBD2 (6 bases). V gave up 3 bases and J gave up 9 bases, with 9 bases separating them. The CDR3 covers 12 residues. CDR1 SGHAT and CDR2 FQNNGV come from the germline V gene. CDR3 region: CASSFQGGEQFF. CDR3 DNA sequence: TGTGCCAGCAGCTTCCAGGGAGGTGAGCAGTTCTTC. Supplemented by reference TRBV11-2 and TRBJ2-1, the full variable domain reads EAGVAQSPRYKIIEKRQSVAFWCNPISGHATLYWYQQILGQGPKLLIQFQNNGVVDDSQLPKDRFSAERLKGVDSTLKIQPAKLEDSAVYLCASSFQGGEQFFGPGTRLTVL.

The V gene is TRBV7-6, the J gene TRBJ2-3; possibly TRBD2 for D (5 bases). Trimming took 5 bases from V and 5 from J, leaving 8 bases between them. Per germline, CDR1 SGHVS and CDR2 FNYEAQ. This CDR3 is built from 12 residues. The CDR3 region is CASSPRGDTQYF. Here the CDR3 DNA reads TGTGCCAGCAGCCCCCGGGGAGATACGCAGTATTTT.

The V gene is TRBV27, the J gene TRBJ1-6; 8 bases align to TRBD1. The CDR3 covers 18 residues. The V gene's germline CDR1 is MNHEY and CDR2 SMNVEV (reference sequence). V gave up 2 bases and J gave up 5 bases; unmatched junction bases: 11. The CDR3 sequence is CASSLDRRTGTHNSPLHF. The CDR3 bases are TGTGCCAGCAGTTTAGACCGACGGACAGGGACGCATAATTCACCCCTCCACTTT.

Here the CDR3 reads CASSMANALEQYF. In DNA form, the CDR3 reads TGTGCCAGTAGTATGGCGAATGCCTTGGAGCAGTACTTC. This sequence joins TRBV19 and TRBJ2-7; unclear D gene. The germline gives CDR1 LNHDA, CDR2 SQIVND (reference sequence). The CDR3 has 13 residues. Trimming cost V 3 bases and J 7 bases, with 13 bases left between them. The full variable domain, rest sourced from reference TRBV19 and TRBJ2-7, is DGGITQSPKYLFRKEGQNVTLSCEQNLNHDAMYWYRQDPGQGLRLIYYSQIVNDFQKGDIAEGYSVSREKKESFPLTVTSAQKNPTAFYLCASSMANALEQYFGPGTRLTVT.

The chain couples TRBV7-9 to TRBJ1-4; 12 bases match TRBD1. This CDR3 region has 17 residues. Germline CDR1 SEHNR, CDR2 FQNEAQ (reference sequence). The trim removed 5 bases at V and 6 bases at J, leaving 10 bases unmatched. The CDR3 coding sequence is TGTGCCAGCAGCAGTCCCGGGACAGGGGGCTTGGATGAAAAACTGTTTTTT. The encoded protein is CASSSPGTGGLDEKLFF.

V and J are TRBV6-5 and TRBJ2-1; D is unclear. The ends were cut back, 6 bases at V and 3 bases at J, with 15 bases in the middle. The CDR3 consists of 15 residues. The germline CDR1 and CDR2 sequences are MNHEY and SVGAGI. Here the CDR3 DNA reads TGTGCCAGCAGGAGAGAGAATTTCCTCTACAATGAGCAGTTCTTC. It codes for CASRRENFLYNEQFF.

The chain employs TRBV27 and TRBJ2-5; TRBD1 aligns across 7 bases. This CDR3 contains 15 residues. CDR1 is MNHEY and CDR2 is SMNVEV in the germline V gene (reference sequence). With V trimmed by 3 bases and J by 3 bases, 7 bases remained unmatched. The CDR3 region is CASSLIGTEEETQYF. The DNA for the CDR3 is TGTGCCAGCAGTTTGATAGGGACAGAAGAAGAGACCCAGTACTTC.

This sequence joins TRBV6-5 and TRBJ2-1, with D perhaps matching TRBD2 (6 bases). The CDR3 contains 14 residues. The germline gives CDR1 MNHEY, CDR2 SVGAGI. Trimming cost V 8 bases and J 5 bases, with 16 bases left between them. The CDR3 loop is CASYSGGGNNEQFF. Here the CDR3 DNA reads TGTGCCAGCTATTCTGGTGGGGGGAACAATGAGCAGTTCTTC.